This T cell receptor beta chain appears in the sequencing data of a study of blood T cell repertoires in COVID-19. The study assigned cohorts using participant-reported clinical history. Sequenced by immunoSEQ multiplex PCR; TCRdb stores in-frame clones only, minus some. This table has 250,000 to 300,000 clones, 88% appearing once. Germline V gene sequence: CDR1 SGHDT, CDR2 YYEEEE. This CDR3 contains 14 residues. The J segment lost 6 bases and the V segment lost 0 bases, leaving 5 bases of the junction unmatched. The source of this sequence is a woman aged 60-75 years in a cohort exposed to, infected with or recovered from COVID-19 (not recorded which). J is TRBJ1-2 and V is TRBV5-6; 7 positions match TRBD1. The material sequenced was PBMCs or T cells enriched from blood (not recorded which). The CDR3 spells CASSLVDRADGYTF. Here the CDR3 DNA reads TGTGCCAGCAGCTTGGTAGACAGGGCAGATGGCTACACCTTC.